Following are 25 T cell receptor beta chains from one sample sequenced in a study of blood T cell repertoires in COVID-19. Generated by immunoSEQ multiplex PCR, the TCRdb table keeps only in-frame clones and is missing some. The sample lists fewer than 95,000 clones; about 85% were seen once. Sequenced material: peripheral blood. Source of these receptors: a male donor with acute or convalescent COVID-19.

The chain is built from TRBV5-4 and TRBJ2-5, with 8 bases aligning to TRBD2. The CDR3 totals 16 residues. The trim removed 0 bases at V and 5 bases at J, leaving 9 bases unmatched. Germline V gene sequence: CDR1 SGHNT, CDR2 YYREEE (reference sequence). The CDR3 nucleotides read TGTGCCAGCAGCTTGGCTCTCGGGGGGGCCGCGGAGACCCAGTACTTC. This translates into CASSLALGGAAETQYF. The whole variable domain, remainder taken from reference TRBV5-4 and TRBJ2-5, is ETGVTQSPTHLIKTRGQQVTLRCSSQSGHNTVSWYQQALGQGPQFIFQYYREEENGRGNFPPRFSGLQFPNYSSELNVNALELDDSALYLCASSLALGGAAETQYFGPGTRLLVL.

V gene TRBV7-9 combines with J gene TRBJ1-1; D is unresolved. CDR3 size: 13 residues. Germline values: CDR1 SEHNR, CDR2 FQNEAQ (reference sequence). V was trimmed by 5 bases and J by 1 base, leaving 8 bases between them. The CDR3 DNA follows: TGTGCCAGCAGCCTGGGAGAGAACACTGAAGCTTTCTTT. Its translation is CASSLGENTEAFF.

J is TRBJ1-5 and V is TRBV6-6; maybe TRBD1 (5 bases). The CDR3 consists of 14 residues. Between the trimmed V and J ends, which lost 2 bases and 3 bases, there was a span of 8 bases. Looked up from germline, CDR1 is MNHNY and CDR2 is SVGAGI (reference sequence). The CDR3 here is CASSYRQNNQPQHF. Here the CDR3 DNA reads TGTGCCAGCAGTTACCGACAGAACAATCAGCCCCAGCATTTT.

The rearrangement uses TRBV30 and TRBJ2-1; D might be TRBD2 (7 bases). The V gene lost 4 bases and the J gene lost 0 bases, with 16 bases spanning the gap. Germline V gene lookup returns CDR1 GTSNPN and CDR2 SVGIG (reference sequence). The CDR3 runs 16 residues. The CDR3 protein is CAWTRSGTSSYNEQFF. The CDR3 nucleotides read TGTGCCTGGACCCGAAGCGGGACAAGCTCCTACAATGAGCAGTTCTTC.

J is TRBJ2-5 and V is TRBV19; perhaps TRBD2 as D (6 bases). Germline values: CDR1 LNHDA, CDR2 SQIVND (reference sequence). This CDR3 is built from 16 residues. V shed 5 bases and J shed 5 bases, with 21 bases lying between them. CDR3 in DNA: TGTGCCAGTAGTGACCGGCCGGGTGTGGCGGGGGAGACCCAGTACTTC. Translating gives CASSDRPGVAGETQYF.

The chain recombines TRBV28 with TRBJ1-3, with D possibly being TRBD1 (5 bases). Trimming stripped 8 bases from V and 5 bases from J, with 10 bases between. This CDR3 is built from 12 residues. Germline V gives CDR1 MDHEN, CDR2 SYDVKM. Here the CDR3 reads CASGAGRNTIYF. The CDR3 nucleotides are TGTGCCAGCGGGGCAGGGAGAAACACCATATATTTT.

In DNA form, the CDR3 reads TGTGCCAGCAGCCCGGGGGGGGCTAGCACAGATACGCAGTATTTT. Translation gives CASSPGGASTDTQYF. The chain uses TRBV7-9 and TRBJ2-3; 8 nucleotides agree with TRBD2. Germline V gene lookup returns CDR1 SEHNR and CDR2 FQNEAQ (reference sequence). The CDR3 is 15 amino acids. V lost 5 bases, J lost 0 bases, and 4 bases stayed unmatched.

The chain employs TRBV2 and TRBJ2-6; D not resolved. The CDR3 runs to 14 residues. From germline, CDR1 is SNHLY and CDR2 FYNNEI. Trimming pared 3 bases from V and 2 bases from J, leaving 5 bases between. CDR3 nucleotide sequence: TGTGCCAGCAGTGATGGAGCTGGGGCCAACGTCCTGACTTTC. Encoded protein: CASSDGAGANVLTF. The full variable domain, with the rest looked up from reference TRBV2 and TRBJ2-6, is EPEVTQTPSHQVTQMGQEVILRCVPISNHLYFYWYRQILGQKVEFLVSFYNNEISEKSEIFDDQFSVERPDGSNFTLKIRSTKLEDSAMYFCASSDGAGANVLTFGAGSRLTVL.

The chain is built from TRBV28 and TRBJ1-5; possible D gene TRBD1, 6 bases. The V end was cut by 5 bases, the J end by 0 bases, with 14 bases between. The CDR3 is made up of 16 amino acids. Germline CDR1 reads MDHEN; CDR2 reads SYDVKM. The CDR3 sequence: CASSIPQGNSNQPQHF. CDR3 DNA: TGTGCCAGCAGTATCCCTCAGGGGAATAGCAATCAGCCCCAGCATTTT.

J is TRBJ2-3 and V is TRBV19; tentative D call: TRBD1 (5 bases). The ends were cut back, 7 bases at V and 1 base at J, with 15 bases in the middle. There are 15 residues in the CDR3. The V gene's germline CDR1 is LNHDA and CDR2 SQIVND (reference sequence). CDR3 nucleotide sequence: TGTGCCAGTACCAAAATGGGCAGGGGCACAGATACGCAGTATTTT. It yields the protein CASTKMGRGTDTQYF.

The chain uses TRBV11-2 and TRBJ2-7, with D unresolved. CDR3 size: 12 residues. Trimming removed 1 base from V and 5 bases from J, with 6 bases in between. CDR1 and CDR2 (germline): SGHAT, FQNNGV. The CDR3 DNA is TGTGCCAGCAGCTTAGGTATAGACGAGCAGTACTTC. It encodes CASSLGIDEQYF.

This sequence joins TRBV4-1 and TRBJ1-4, with TRBD1 matching 8 bases. The CDR3 is 16 amino acids. Germline CDR1 is MGHRA and CDR2 is YSYEKL. Unmatched junction bases numbered 8, after V lost 1 base and J lost 7 bases. DNA for the CDR3: TGCGCCAGCAGCCAAGCGGGGCAGGGGGCGGGTGAAAAACTGTTTTTT. Protein sequence: CASSQAGQGAGEKLFF.

The gene calls are TRBV7-6 and TRBJ1-6; D is unclear. V lost 1 base and J 7 bases, leaving 14 bases between the germline ends. The germline V gene has CDR1 SGHVS and CDR2 FNYEAQ. The CDR3 totals 16 residues. The CDR3: CASSLGPVSRNSPLHF. The CDR3 DNA reads TGTGCCAGCAGCTTAGGGCCAGTCTCGAGGAATTCACCCCTCCACTTT.

The V gene is TRBV4-1, the J gene TRBJ1-4; a possible D gene is TRBD1 (6 bases). CDR1 is MGHRA and CDR2 is YSYEKL in the germline V gene. V lost 3 bases and J lost 4, with 9 bases in between. CDR3 length equals 14 residues. The CDR3: CASSHDRNNEKLFF. In DNA form, the CDR3 reads TGCGCCAGCAGCCATGACAGGAATAATGAAAAACTGTTTTTT.

The rearrangement joins TRBV28 to TRBJ1-2, with D perhaps TRBD1 (5 bases). This CDR3 is 14 amino acids long. Per the germline V gene, CDR1 is MDHEN and CDR2 is SYDVKM. V dropped 11 bases and J dropped 0 bases, with 16 bases sitting between them. CDR3 amino acids: CACAAGPPNYGYTF. The CDR3 coding sequence is TGTGCCTGCGCCGCGGGACCCCCTAACTATGGCTACACCTTC.

The CDR3 DNA is TGCGCCAGCAAAAACCGGGACAGGGGGTCCAACACTGAAGCTTTCTTT. Amino acids: CASKNRDRGSNTEAFF. J is TRBJ1-1 and V is TRBV5-1; TRBD1 aligns across 11 bases. Germline V gives CDR1 SGHRS, CDR2 YFSETQ. The V gene end was trimmed by 6 bases and the J gene end by 2 bases; junction bases not matched to a gene: 9. This CDR3 spans 16 amino acids. The complete variable domain, with remaining parts taken from reference TRBV5-1 and TRBJ1-1, reads KAGVTQTPRYLIKTRGQQVTLSCSPISGHRSVSWYQQTPGQGLQFLFEYFSETQRNKGNFPGRFSGRQFSNSRSEMNVSTLELGDSALYLCASKNRDRGSNTEAFFGQGTRLTVV.

CDR3 sequence: CASSPQGTGQGDTQYF. As DNA, the CDR3 is TGTGCCAGCTCACCTCAAGGGACAGGTCAGGGTGATACGCAGTATTTT. V usage is TRBV18 and J usage is TRBJ2-3, with 8 bases that match TRBD1. V dropped 3 bases and J dropped 6; count of bases not matched to a gene: 11. Germline CDR1 is KGHSH and CDR2 is LQKENI. This CDR3 has 16 amino acids.

The chain combines TRBV24-1 with TRBJ2-5; 9 positions agree with TRBD1. CDR3 size: 16 residues. CDR1 and CDR2 from the germline V gene are KGHDR and SFDVKD. J was trimmed by 4 bases and V by 2 bases; bases with no gene match: 7. CDR3: CATSDSGYRGRETQYF. In DNA form, the CDR3 reads TGTGCCACCAGTGATTCCGGGTACAGGGGGCGAGAGACCCAGTACTTC.

The V and J genes are TRBV19 and TRBJ2-2; possible D gene TRBD2, 5 bases. The V end lost 6 bases, the J end lost 2 bases, and 13 bases lay between the germline ends. The V gene's germline CDR1 is LNHDA and CDR2 SQIVND (reference sequence). The CDR3 consists of 15 residues. DNA for the CDR3: TGTGCCAGTAGACCCCCTTGGACTAACACCGGGGAGCTGTTTTTT. Encoded protein: CASRPPWTNTGELFF.

This clone was detected only once. The chain combines TRBV3-1 (or the pseudogene TRBV3-2) with TRBJ1-2, with D possibly being TRBD1 (6 bases). The germline CDR1 and CDR2 sequences are LGHDT and YNNKEL (reference sequence). This CDR3 contains 13 residues. With 3 bases removed from V and 5 bases from J, the gap between germline ends came to 10 bases. This CDR3 reads CASSQTRGYGYTF. The CDR3 nucleotides are TGTGCCAGCAGCCAGACCAGGGGTTATGGCTACACCTTC.

This clone has just one count. The chain uses TRBV10-2 and TRBJ2-7; weak D call: TRBD2 (5 bases). CDR3 length equals 13 residues. Germline CDR1 WSHSY, CDR2 SAAADI. Trimming removed 7 bases at V and 6 bases at J, with 16 bases between. This CDR3 is CASTPGVESEQYF. The CDR3 region has the DNA TGCGCCAGCACCCCCGGGGTAGAATCCGAGCAGTACTTC.

The chain uses TRBV2 and TRBJ1-1, with a tentative D call TRBD1 (6 bases). Trimming pared 6 bases from V and 4 bases from J, leaving 9 bases between. Germline V gene sequence: CDR1 SNHLY, CDR2 FYNNEI. There are 12 residues in the CDR3. The CDR3 is CASRGGPTEAFF. In nucleotides, the CDR3 is TGTGCCAGCAGAGGGGGACCCACTGAAGCTTTCTTT.

This clone is medium-sized by share. The CDR3 nucleotides are TGCGCCAGCAGCCCGGGACAGGGGGCGAATGAGCAGTTCTTC. Its translation is CASSPGQGANEQFF. The chain couples TRBV5-1 to TRBJ2-1, with 12 nucleotides matching TRBD1. The CDR3 has 14 amino acids. Per germline, CDR1 SGHRS and CDR2 YFSETQ. Trimming removed 4 bases from V and 7 bases from J; junction bases left unmatched: 3.

The sample holds one count of this clone. The sample carries other DNA sequences with the same CDR3. The chain joins TRBV19 to TRBJ1-5; TRBD1 matches at 9 bases. The ends lost 2 bases at V and 3 bases at J; junction bases unmatched: 2. The CDR3 runs to 15 residues. Per the germline V gene, CDR1 is LNHDA and CDR2 is SQIVND (reference sequence). The CDR3 nucleotides are TGTGCCAGTAGTATAAGGACAGGGGTCAATCAGCCCCAGCATTTT. Translation gives CASSIRTGVNQPQHF.

CDR3 nucleotides: TGTGCCAGCAGCTTGGCGGCAGGGCCACTGACTGAAGCTTTCTTT. This encodes CASSLAAGPLTEAFF. The J gene is TRBJ1-1, the V gene TRBV5-4, with D tentatively TRBD1 (5 bases). The V and J ends lost 0 bases and 5 bases respectively, with 14 bases between them. Germline loops: CDR1 SGHNT, CDR2 YYREEE (reference sequence). The CDR3 is 15 amino acids.